The present entry profiles one T cell receptor beta chain with its context. Profiled with immunoSEQ multiplex PCR; TCRdb holds only in-frame clones, not every one. Of just over 50,000 clones listed, 75% to 90% are singletons. Patients were living with locally advanced or metastatic urothelial carcinoma. The sample comes from a study of PD-L1 blockade in urothelial cancer. Study-wide background: Male sex and bladder-origin urothelial cancer were recorded for about 90% of the roughly 30 patients. Blood analysis occurred 3 weeks (second dose) and 6 weeks after treatment start.

V trimming: 6 bases; J trimming: 5 bases; junction bases outside the gene matches: 9. Germline V gene lookup returns CDR1 KGHSH and CDR2 LQKENI. The CDR3 consists of 15 residues. The chain carries TRBV18 and TRBJ2-3; 9 nucleotides agree with TRBD2. This sequence was found in a man aged 55 to 70 with urothelial cancer. Sequencing used PBMCs, obtained around atezolizumab (anti-PD-L1) treatment. This CDR3 is CASSPGTSSGDTQYF. Here the CDR3 DNA reads TGTGCCAGCTCCCCCGGGACTAGCAGCGGAGATACGCAGTATTTT.